The 23 T cell receptor beta chains given below trace back to one sample, sequenced in a study of Ad26.COV2.S vaccination and SARS-CoV-2 variants. Assay: immunoSEQ multiplex PCR; the TCRdb copy retains only in-frame clones and omits some. Among 300,000 to 450,000 clones, about 91% were seen once, and the ten largest hold roughly 3.9%. This material consisted of peripheral blood, taken after recovery from COVID-19. The source is a human donor who had recovered from COVID-19.

The chain uses TRBV24-1 and TRBJ2-2, with 7 bases that match TRBD1. Germline CDR1 and CDR2: KGHDR and SFDVKD. CDR3 length: 14 residues. V shed 10 bases, J shed 3 bases, and the junction held 7 bases outside the gene matches. The DNA for the CDR3 is TGTGCCACTCTATCGACAGGGTACACCGGGGAGCTGTTTTTT. The encoded protein is CATLSTGYTGELFF.

This rearrangement joins TRBV29-1 to TRBJ1-5; the D gene is possibly TRBD1 (5 bases). The germline V and J ends were trimmed by 5 bases and 6 bases, with 14 bases remaining between them. This CDR3 has 13 amino acids. From germline, CDR1 is SQVTM and CDR2 ANQGSEA. The CDR3 sequence is CSVNEGISQPQHF. The CDR3 DNA reads as TGCAGCGTTAATGAGGGGATTAGTCAGCCCCAGCATTTT.

The chain carries TRBV9 and TRBJ2-3; D uncertain. This CDR3 has 17 amino acids. V lost 4 bases to trimming and J lost 0 bases, with 18 bases between them. Germline lookup yields CDR1 SGDLS and CDR2 YYNGEE. The CDR3 here is CASSSQPGSASTDTQYF. The CDR3, as DNA: TGTGCCAGCAGCTCCCAACCAGGCTCCGCTAGCACAGATACGCAGTATTTT.

The chain employs TRBV5-1 and TRBJ2-7; 13 bases match TRBD2. V shed 0 bases and J 9 bases; nucleotides not matched to a gene: 6. This CDR3 has 15 amino acids. Germline CDR1 SGHRS, CDR2 YFSETQ. CDR3 nucleotides: TGCGCCAGCAGCTTGGCCGGACTAGCGGGGGCCGGGCAGTACTTC. It yields the protein CASSLAGLAGAGQYF.

V gene TRBV7-9 combines with J gene TRBJ1-1; perhaps TRBD1 as D (6 bases). Germline V lookup: CDR1 SEHNR, CDR2 FQNEAQ (reference sequence). The CDR3 has 12 residues. The CDR3 sequence: CAGGGEITEAFF. The CDR3 DNA reads TGTGCAGGAGGGGGTGAGATCACTGAAGCTTTCTTT.

The chain links TRBV7-6 to TRBJ1-3; no clear D. Trimming left V 2 bases short and J 0 bases short, with 14 bases between. Germline V CDR1 and CDR2: SGHVS, FNYEAQ. The CDR3 length is 17 residues. The CDR3 spells CASSLSGVGGSGNTIYF. CDR3 DNA sequence: TGTGCCAGCAGCTTAAGCGGGGTAGGCGGCTCTGGAAACACCATATATTTT.

V is TRBV19 and J is TRBJ1-1; 7 bases agree with TRBD1. Trimming cost V 3 bases and J 7 bases; bases outside gene matches: 8. Germline assignment: CDR1 LNHDA and CDR2 SQIVND (reference sequence). The CDR3 is 14 residues long. CDR3 amino acids: CASSMGGTAFEAFF. CDR3 bases: TGTGCCAGTAGTATGGGGGGGACAGCCTTTGAAGCTTTCTTT.

The gene calls are TRBV7-9 and TRBJ2-3, with TRBD2 identical over 8 bases. CDR3 length equals 16 residues. Germline CDR1 reads SEHNR; CDR2 reads FQNEAQ (reference sequence). V was clipped by 4 bases and J by 4 bases; unmatched bases: 10. The DNA for the CDR3 is TGTGCCAGCAGCTCATCAACGGGGGGGCGGGCAGATACGCAGTATTTT. Protein: CASSSSTGGRADTQYF.

The chain joins TRBV9 to TRBJ1-2; D possibly corresponds to TRBD1 (6 bases). This CDR3 region has 15 residues. Trimming left V 3 bases short and J 3 bases short, with 15 bases between. Germline loops: CDR1 SGDLS, CDR2 YYNGEE. The CDR3 sequence is CASSADSVSYYGYTF. The CDR3 DNA reads as TGTGCCAGCAGCGCGGACAGTGTGTCCTACTATGGCTACACCTTC.

V is TRBV11-2 and J is TRBJ1-4, with 7 bases identical to TRBD1. V shed 5 bases, J shed 5 bases, and the junction held 8 bases outside the gene matches. Germline V gives CDR1 SGHAT, CDR2 FQNNGV. This CDR3 is built from 15 residues. The CDR3 DNA sequence: TGTGCCAGCAGCCCCCGGACAGGCTGGAATGAAAAACTGTTTTTT. This sequence encodes CASSPRTGWNEKLFF.

V and J are TRBV27 and TRBJ2-5; 9 nucleotides align to TRBD2. CDR3 length equals 16 residues. The V gene's germline CDR1 is MNHEY and CDR2 SMNVEV (reference sequence). V lost 4 bases, J lost 5 bases, and 11 bases stayed unmatched. The DNA for the CDR3 is TGTGCCAGCAGTTCACCCGCGGGACTAGCCGGGGAGACCCAGTACTTC. Encoded protein: CASSSPAGLAGETQYF.

This sequence joins TRBV12-5 and TRBJ1-1, with 9 bases fitting TRBD1. Germline V gives CDR1 LGHNT, CDR2 FRNRAP. The CDR3 sequence is 17 residues long. The junction had 14 bases not matched to a gene; V was cut back by 2 bases and J by 7 bases. CDR3 bases: TGTGCTAGTGGTTTGATTACTCTGTCGACAGGGGGGAATGAAGCTTTCTTT. Translated: CASGLITLSTGGNEAFF.

This clone was counted between two and nine times. The chain links TRBV19 to TRBJ1-2; D gene uncertain. This CDR3 region has 13 residues. V lost 3 bases, J lost 7 bases, and 12 bases lay in between. The germline gives CDR1 LNHDA, CDR2 SQIVND (reference sequence). CDR3 residues: CASSMEGFGGYTF. The CDR3 DNA reads TGTGCCAGTAGTATGGAAGGATTCGGTGGCTACACCTTC.

The chain couples TRBV19 to TRBJ2-3, with 8 bases aligning to TRBD1. The CDR3 contains 14 residues. The V gene's germline CDR1 is LNHDA and CDR2 SQIVND (reference sequence). Trimming removed 4 bases from V and 7 bases from J; junction bases left unmatched: 7. DNA for the CDR3: TGTGCCAGTAGTACAGGGGGCTCGGGGCATACGCAGTATTTT. The encoded protein is CASSTGGSGHTQYF.

The V and J genes are TRBV2 and TRBJ2-2; D could derive from TRBD1 or TRBD2 (5 bases each). CDR3 length equals 16 residues. V was cut by 2 bases and J by 0 bases, with 10 bases left in between. Looked up from germline, CDR1 is SNHLY and CDR2 is FYNNEI. The CDR3 loop is CASSEWGSANTGELFF. CDR3 sequence (DNA): TGTGCCAGCAGTGAATGGGGGTCGGCGAACACCGGGGAGCTGTTTTTT.

V is TRBV5-6 and J is TRBJ2-1, with TRBD1 matching over 7 bases. The CDR3 consists of 14 residues. The germline V gene encodes CDR1 SGHDT and CDR2 YYEEEE. V lost 3 bases to trimming and J lost 6 bases; unmatched junction nucleotides: 6. This CDR3 reads CASSSGTEINEQFF. In DNA, the CDR3 is TGTGCCAGCAGCTCCGGGACAGAGATCAATGAGCAGTTCTTC.

The chain joins TRBV29-1 to TRBJ1-2; D gene uncertain. The V end was cut by 4 bases, the J end by 0 bases, with 9 bases between. CDR1 is SQVTM and CDR2 is ANQGSEA in the germline V gene. This CDR3 is 13 amino acids long. The DNA for the CDR3 is TGCAGCGTTGCGCAGGTTTCTAACTATGGCTACACCTTC. Its protein product is CSVAQVSNYGYTF.

Details on this clone: The same CDR3 can be traced to other DNA sequences in this sample. The rearrangement uses TRBV9 and TRBJ1-4; a weak D match, TRBD1 (6 bases). CDR3 length: 15 amino acids. V dropped 0 bases and J dropped 7 bases, with 13 bases sitting between them. CDR1 is SGDLS, CDR2 YYNGEE, per germline. This CDR3 is CASSVEGGRGEKLFF. The CDR3 bases are TGTGCCAGCAGCGTAGAGGGGGGTCGGGGTGAAAAACTGTTTTTT.

The chain carries TRBV5-8 and TRBJ1-3, with 7 bases fitting TRBD1. Germline V gene data show CDR1 as SGHTS and CDR2 as YDEGEE. The CDR3 consists of 17 residues. The V and J ends lost 5 bases and 2 bases, in that order; junction bases with no gene match: 13. CDR3 protein: CASRTHRGGKTGNTIYF. The CDR3 DNA reads TGTGCCAGCAGAACCCACAGGGGAGGAAAGACTGGAAACACCATATATTTT.

The chain recombines TRBV7-2 with TRBJ2-7, with 10 bases matching TRBD2. V was clipped by 4 bases and J by 4 bases; unmatched bases: 7. The CDR3 is made up of 15 amino acids. Germline V gene sequence: CDR1 SGHTA, CDR2 FQGNSA. CDR3 loop: CASSSRAGGVYEQYF. For the CDR3, the DNA is TGTGCCAGCAGCTCGCGAGCGGGGGGGGTGTACGAGCAGTACTTC.

The chain couples TRBV6-5 to TRBJ1-5; no firm D call. CDR3 length: 13 residues. Deletions cut 2 bases from V and 3 bases from J, with 5 bases between. Germline CDR1 and CDR2: MNHEY and SVGAGI. CDR3: CASSYAVNQPQHF. The CDR3 DNA follows: TGTGCCAGCAGTTACGCAGTCAATCAGCCCCAGCATTTT.

With respect to this clone: A junction end diverges from the germline sequence, so it may reflect a read error. This specimen includes other DNA sequences encoding the same CDR3. The chain recombines TRBV18 with TRBJ1-3; D is undetermined. The CDR3 covers 15 residues. Germline CDR1 is KGHSH and CDR2 is LQKENI. The CDR3 DNA follows: TGTGCCAGTTCACCAGGCTCGGGTACTGGAAACACCATATATTTT. Residues: CASSPGSGTGNTIYF.

The V gene is TRBV6-5, the J gene TRBJ2-2, with D perhaps matching TRBD1 (5 bases). The germline CDR1 and CDR2 sequences are MNHEY and SVGAGI. The CDR3 has 15 residues. Trimming cost V 5 bases and J 5 bases, with 15 bases left between them. This CDR3 reads CASSPRQTQTGELFF. The CDR3 nucleotides read TGTGCCAGCAGTCCGAGACAGACCCAGACCGGGGAGCTGTTTTTT.